The 4 T cell receptor beta chains below all came from one sample that was sequenced in a study of T cells in pancreatic ductal adenocarcinoma. Surgery without prior neoadjuvant therapy was the treatment of the selected pancreatic ductal adenocarcinoma patients. Only in-frame clones appear in the TCRdb table, and some are missing; sequencing was by immunoSEQ multiplex PCR. In the table there are about 30,000 clones, approximately 90% of which are singletons. The sample consisted of PBMCs. These receptors were taken from a human donor with pancreatic ductal adenocarcinoma.

The chain combines TRBV29-1 with TRBJ1-2; 10 nucleotides line up with TRBD1. Germline V gives CDR1 SQVTM, CDR2 ANQGSEA. Trimming at V came to 8 bases and at J to 4 bases, leaving 7 bases not matched to a gene. This CDR3 has 13 residues. This CDR3 reads CSTRQGASYGYTF. In DNA, the CDR3 is TGCAGCACCCGACAGGGGGCGAGCTATGGCTACACCTTC.

This clone was seen once. This chain joins TRBV11-3 and TRBJ1-2; TRBD1 aligns across 7 bases. The trim removed 5 bases at V and 8 bases at J, leaving 8 bases unmatched. The CDR3 extends over 13 amino acids. Germline values: CDR1 SGHNT, CDR2 YENEEA. DNA for the CDR3: TGTGCCAGCAGCCCATCGACAGGGAGCGGCTACACCTTC. This sequence encodes CASSPSTGSGYTF.

CDR3 protein: CASSQEGQGYSPLHF. In DNA form, the CDR3 reads TGCGCCAGCAGCCAAGAGGGACAGGGGTATTCACCCCTCCACTTT. V is TRBV4-1 and J is TRBJ1-6, with TRBD1 matching 10 bases. The trim removed 0 bases at V and 8 bases at J, leaving 1 base unmatched. The CDR3 sequence is 15 residues long. CDR1 MGHRA and CDR2 YSYEKL come from the germline V gene.

This clone was picked up a small number of times. The genes are TRBV5-8 and TRBJ1-1; D gene ambiguous. CDR1 SGHTS and CDR2 YDEGEE come from the germline V gene. The ends were cut back, 5 bases at V and 0 bases at J, with 11 bases in the middle. The CDR3 runs to 14 residues. The CDR3 sequence is CASRVRRLNTEAFF. The CDR3 region has the DNA TGTGCCAGCAGAGTTAGACGGCTGAACACTGAAGCTTTCTTT.